These 14 T cell receptor beta chains originate from one sample sequenced in a study of blood T cell repertoires in COVID-19. Repertoires were generated with immunoSEQ multiplex PCR, while TCRdb's copy carries only in-frame clones and drops some. This table holds about 150,000 clones, 87% found once. Sequencing was carried out using peripheral blood. These receptors were taken from a man aged 45-65 years with active COVID-19.

This chain connects TRBV3-1 (or the pseudogene TRBV3-2) to TRBJ2-1; D might be TRBD1 (6 bases). Looked up from germline, CDR1 is LGHDT and CDR2 is YNNKEL (reference sequence). The CDR3 consists of 12 residues. Trimming removed 4 bases at V and 7 bases at J, with 8 bases between. The CDR3 spells CASSRQENEQFF. In DNA, the CDR3 is TGTGCCAGCAGCCGACAGGAAAATGAGCAGTTCTTC.

The chain employs TRBV2 and TRBJ2-5; 13 nucleotides agree with TRBD2. Per the germline V gene, CDR1 is SNHLY and CDR2 is FYNNEI. This CDR3 region has 13 residues. V lost 7 bases to trimming and J lost 5 bases; unmatched junction nucleotides: 1. CDR3 in DNA: TGTGCCAGCAAGGGACTAGCGGGGGAGACCCAGTACTTC. Its translation is CASKGLAGETQYF.

V and J are TRBV6-1 and TRBJ2-7, with D tentatively TRBD2 (6 bases). The CDR3 has 16 residues. CDR1 and CDR2 (germline): MNHNS, SASEGT. Trimming pared 4 bases from V and 7 bases from J, leaving 23 bases between. The CDR3 bases are TGTGCCAGCAGTGGGCCCTTCGGAGCGGGTGCCCGGGAGCAGTACTTC. It translates to CASSGPFGAGAREQYF.

The chain carries TRBV9 and TRBJ1-1, with 7 bases that match TRBD1. This CDR3 is 14 amino acids long. The V gene end was trimmed by 4 bases and the J gene end by 5 bases; junction bases not matched to a gene: 8. Germline V lookup: CDR1 SGDLS, CDR2 YYNGEE. CDR3 sequence: CASSPSRGETEAFF. The CDR3 DNA reads TGTGCCAGCAGCCCGAGCAGGGGGGAGACTGAAGCTTTCTTT.

The count of this clone is one. This chain joins TRBV5-1 and TRBJ2-1; the match to TRBD2 covers 12 bases. CDR3 length: 15 amino acids. The germline V gene encodes CDR1 SGHRS and CDR2 YFSETQ. V was pared by 0 bases and J by 6 bases, with 1 base of the junction left unmatched. CDR3 sequence (DNA): TGCGCCAGCAGCTTGGCACTAGCGGGGGGCAATGAGCAGTTCTTC. Protein: CASSLALAGGNEQFF.

V gene TRBV7-2 combines with J gene TRBJ1-1; possibly TRBD1 for D (5 bases). The V end was cut by 3 bases, the J end by 8 bases, with 16 bases between. The CDR3 contains 14 residues. The germline gives CDR1 SGHTA, CDR2 FQGNSA. The DNA of the CDR3 is TGTGCCAGCAGCTTCTCCCGACAGTCCGCAGAAGCTTTCTTT. This codes for CASSFSRQSAEAFF.

This chain connects TRBV20-1 to TRBJ2-2, with D perhaps matching TRBD2 (6 bases). Germline V gene data show CDR1 as DFQATT and CDR2 as SNEGSKA (reference sequence). The CDR3 extends over 14 amino acids. Trimming cost V 3 bases and J 5 bases, with 13 bases left between them. The CDR3 DNA sequence: TGCAGTGCTAGTTTGGCGGGGTCAACCGGGGAGCTGTTTTTT. Protein: CSASLAGSTGELFF.

The J gene is TRBJ2-1, the V gene TRBV2; TRBD2 is a possible D gene (6 bases). V was clipped by 7 bases and J by 2 bases, with 15 bases between them. CDR3 size: 15 residues. CDR1 is SNHLY and CDR2 is FYNNEI in the germline V gene. The CDR3 DNA sequence: TGTGCCAGCAATGCACCCCGGGGGACCTACAATGAGCAGTTCTTC. Translated, it gives CASNAPRGTYNEQFF.

This clone was seen only once. DNA of the CDR3: TGTGCCAGCAGCTCTATTTCCTCTGGAAACACCATATATTTT. Translated, it gives CASSSISSGNTIYF. The rearrangement links TRBV5-6 to TRBJ1-3; D unresolved. Germline CDR1 is SGHDT and CDR2 is YYEEEE. The CDR3 spans 14 residues. Between the trimmed V and J ends, which lost 3 bases and 0 bases, there was a span of 7 bases.

The gene calls are TRBV18 and TRBJ1-2; D unresolved. The CDR3 totals 13 residues. The V gene's germline CDR1 is KGHSH and CDR2 LQKENI. V lost 0 bases, J lost 2 bases, and 4 bases lay in between. CDR3 in amino acids: CASSPPSNYGYTF. The CDR3 DNA reads TGTGCCAGCTCACCACCGTCGAACTATGGCTACACCTTC.

The chain links TRBV5-8 to TRBJ2-2; 10 bases fit TRBD1. The ends lost 4 bases at V and 4 bases at J; junction bases unmatched: 4. This CDR3 contains 15 residues. Germline V gene data show CDR1 as SGHTS and CDR2 as YDEGEE. The CDR3 loop reads CASSEGTGVTGELFF. In nucleotides, the CDR3 is TGTGCCAGCAGCGAAGGGACAGGGGTCACCGGGGAGCTGTTTTTT.

The genes are TRBV6-6 and TRBJ2-5, with a weak D call TRBD1 (7 bases). Germline CDR1 and CDR2: MNHNY and SVGAGI (reference sequence). Trimming left V 5 bases short and J 5 bases short, with 24 bases between. CDR3 length equals 17 residues. CDR3 sequence: CASSPRTGGGLGETQYF. DNA for the CDR3: TGTGCCAGCAGTCCCAGGACAGGAGGGGGATTAGGGGAGACCCAGTACTTC.

The CDR3 DNA sequence: TGCGCCAGCAGCCCGGACTCGACAGGGGTGACAGATACGCAGTATTTT. Translation gives CASSPDSTGVTDTQYF. The J gene is TRBJ2-3, the V gene TRBV5-1; 8 positions agree with TRBD1. With 4 bases clipped from V and 3 bases from J, the junction kept 10 bases outside the gene matches. Germline loops: CDR1 SGHRS, CDR2 YFSETQ. This CDR3 region has 16 residues.

CDR3 in amino acids: CASRPEWQPGSEYF. The CDR3, as DNA: TGCGCCAGCAGACCCGAATGGCAACCAGGATCGGAGTACTTC. The rearrangement uses TRBV5-1 and TRBJ2-7; D is unresolved. The V gene's germline CDR1 is SGHRS and CDR2 YFSETQ. This CDR3 has 14 amino acids. Trimming took off 5 bases at V and 11 bases at J, with 23 bases between the two ends.